These T cell receptor beta chains were read from a single sample in a study of cytomegalovirus exposure and HLA in healthy donors. TCRdb keeps only in-frame clones here, not all; method: immunoSEQ multiplex PCR. Here the sample spans under 150,000 clones, around three quarters being singletons. The specimen sequenced was PBMCs. These receptors all stem from a woman in her thirties or forties in good health and CMV-seronegative. Each CDR3 is given without its conserved first and last residue.

j_gene,v_gene,CDR3aa
TRBJ2-7,TRBV5-6,ASSLRGSRSYEQY
TRBJ1-1,TRBV15,ATSRGTGNLNTEAF
TRBJ1-1,TRBV10-3,AISDRVGTEAF
TRBJ2-3,TRBV13,ASSPKTGISTDTQY
TRBJ2-1,TRBV12-5,ASGFQVYNEQF
TRBJ2-3,TRBV2,ASPRGNTQY
TRBJ2-1,TRBV11-3,ASSLVGTGYNEQF
TRBJ2-2,TRBV18,ASSPGQGRNTGELF
TRBJ2-7,TRBV27,ASRRGGGLSYEQY
TRBJ2-2,TRBV7-6,ASSLASTAGGNTGELF
TRBJ2-1,TRBV4-2,ASSQDHEHSYNEQF
TRBJ1-1,TRBV29-1,SVQVRDEAF
TRBJ1-1,TRBV7-9,ASSPPEGESYTEAF
TRBJ2-4,TRBV9,ASSPRTSDIQY
TRBJ1-2,TRBV4-1,ASSQDNSAGGYGYT
TRBJ1-5,TRBV18,ASSLYGQGAGDQPQH
TRBJ1-6,TRBV5-5,ASSLEQGASYSPLH
TRBJ2-2,TRBV7-9,AGSSLWNTGELF
TRBJ2-3,TRBV7-6,ASSVGQGRTDTQY
TRBJ1-2,TRBV13,ASSRRGYRDGYT
TRBJ1-4,TRBV19,ASGGQNEKLF
TRBJ1-1,TRBV2,ASSGQEIAEAF
TRBJ1-5,TRBV5-4,ASSFRQGAYSNQPQH
TRBJ2-7,TRBV7-9,ASSSGTGREQY
TRBJ2-7,TRBV6-1,ASSEVAGSYYEQY
TRBJ1-4,TRBV5-1,ASSLATQGHEKLF
TRBJ1-5,TRBV6-5,ASSYSNRINQPQH
TRBJ2-1,TRBV5-1,ASSLEIGGGANEQF
TRBJ1-2,TRBV28,ASRRGSWSNYGYT
TRBJ2-1,TRBV19,ASSSNRVSYNEQF
TRBJ1-5,TRBV18,ASSTRTPDSNQPQH
TRBJ2-1,TRBV9,ASSLGLAGGPSYNEQF
TRBJ1-3,TRBV9,ASSVTGSGNTIY
TRBJ2-2,TRBV13,ASSLRGYGELF
TRBJ2-1,TRBV10-3,AISESGWGGYNEQF
TRBJ1-2,TRBV5-1,ASSLETENYT
TRBJ2-1,TRBV7-6,ASARSGKLYNEQF
TRBJ1-2,TRBV19,ASTGREGYT
TRBJ2-3,TRBV4-1,ASSHPSDTQY
TRBJ1-2,TRBV6-6,ASSYRQGTNYGYT
TRBJ2-3,TRBV7-9,ASSRRGNQGARTDTQY
TRBJ2-5,TRBV5-1,ASSLEPGEEKTQY
TRBJ1-4,TRBV2,PERSQLF
TRBJ2-5,TRBV6-5,ASRIQGRETQY
TRBJ2-1,TRBV14,ASNSGGPYNEQF
TRBJ1-1,TRBV5-4,ASSLGGVPEAF
TRBJ1-2,TRBV28,ASSLGLSYGYT
TRBJ2-2,TRBV7-6,ASSLGVGGWADQGELF
TRBJ1-3,TRBV19,ATGQGIGNTIY
TRBJ1-1,TRBV2,ASKGTGTLISETEAF
TRBJ1-2,TRBV30,AWSVSGRVFYGYT
TRBJ2-5,TRBV2,ASSDRTGGETQY
TRBJ2-7,TRBV29-1,SVSGQGGYEQY
TRBJ2-1,TRBV6-1,ASSEWASYESYNEQF